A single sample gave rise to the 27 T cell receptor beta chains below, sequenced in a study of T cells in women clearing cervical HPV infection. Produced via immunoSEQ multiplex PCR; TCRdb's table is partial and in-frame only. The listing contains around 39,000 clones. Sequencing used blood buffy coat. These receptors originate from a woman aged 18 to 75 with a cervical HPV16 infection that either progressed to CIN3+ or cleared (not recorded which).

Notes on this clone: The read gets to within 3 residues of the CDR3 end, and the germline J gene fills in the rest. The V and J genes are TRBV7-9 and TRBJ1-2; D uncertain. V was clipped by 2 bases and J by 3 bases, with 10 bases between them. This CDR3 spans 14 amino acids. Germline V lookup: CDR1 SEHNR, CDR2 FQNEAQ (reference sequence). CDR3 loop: CASSLPVLDYGYTF. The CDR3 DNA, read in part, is TGTGCCAGCAGCTTACCGGTATTGGACTATGGC.

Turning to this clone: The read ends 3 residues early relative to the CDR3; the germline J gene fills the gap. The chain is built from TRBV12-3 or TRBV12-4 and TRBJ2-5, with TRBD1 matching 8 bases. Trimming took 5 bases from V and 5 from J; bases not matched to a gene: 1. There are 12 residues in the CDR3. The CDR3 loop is CASSRDRETQYF. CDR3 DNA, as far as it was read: TGTGCCAGCAGTCGGGACAGGGAGACC.

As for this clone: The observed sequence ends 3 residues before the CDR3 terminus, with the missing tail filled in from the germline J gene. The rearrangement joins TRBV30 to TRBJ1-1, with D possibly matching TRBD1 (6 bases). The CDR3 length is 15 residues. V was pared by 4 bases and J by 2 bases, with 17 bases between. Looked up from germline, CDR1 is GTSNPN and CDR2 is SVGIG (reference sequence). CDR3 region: CAWTAQGRGNTEAFF. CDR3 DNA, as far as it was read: TGTGCCTGGACTGCACAGGGAAGAGGAAACACTGAA.

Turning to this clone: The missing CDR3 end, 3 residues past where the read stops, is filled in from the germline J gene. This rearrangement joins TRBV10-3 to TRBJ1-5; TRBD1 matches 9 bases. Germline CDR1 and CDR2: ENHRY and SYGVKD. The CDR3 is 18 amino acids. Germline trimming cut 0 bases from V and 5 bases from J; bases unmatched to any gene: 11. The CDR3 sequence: CAISESKTAGQGDQPQHF. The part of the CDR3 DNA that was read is TGTGCCATCAGTGAGTCGAAAACAGCGGGACAGGGCGATCAGCCC.

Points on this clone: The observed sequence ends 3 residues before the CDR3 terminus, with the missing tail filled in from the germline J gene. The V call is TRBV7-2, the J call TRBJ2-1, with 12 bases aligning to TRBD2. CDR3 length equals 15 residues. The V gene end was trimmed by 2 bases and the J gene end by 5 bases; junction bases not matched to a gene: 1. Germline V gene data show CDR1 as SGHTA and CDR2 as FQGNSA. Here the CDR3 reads CASSLRLAGDNEQFF. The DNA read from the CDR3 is TGTGCCAGCAGCTTAAGACTAGCGGGGGACAATGAG.

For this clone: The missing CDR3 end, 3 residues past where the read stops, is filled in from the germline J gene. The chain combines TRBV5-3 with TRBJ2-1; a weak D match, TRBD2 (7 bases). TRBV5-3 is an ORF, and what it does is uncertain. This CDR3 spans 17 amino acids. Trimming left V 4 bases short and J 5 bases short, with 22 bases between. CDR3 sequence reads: CARSPTMGGPLNNEQFF. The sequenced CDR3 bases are TGTGCCAGAAGCCCCACCATGGGGGGGCCATTAAACAATGAG.

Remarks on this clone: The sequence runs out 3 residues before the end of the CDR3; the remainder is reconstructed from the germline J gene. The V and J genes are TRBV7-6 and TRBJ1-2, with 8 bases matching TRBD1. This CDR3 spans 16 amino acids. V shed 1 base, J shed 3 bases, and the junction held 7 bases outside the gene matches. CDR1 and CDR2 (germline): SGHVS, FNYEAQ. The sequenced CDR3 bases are TGTGCCAGCAGCTTAGAGGCAGGGGGCAATTACTATGGC. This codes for CASSLEAGGNYYG. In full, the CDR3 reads CASSLEAGGNYYGYTF.

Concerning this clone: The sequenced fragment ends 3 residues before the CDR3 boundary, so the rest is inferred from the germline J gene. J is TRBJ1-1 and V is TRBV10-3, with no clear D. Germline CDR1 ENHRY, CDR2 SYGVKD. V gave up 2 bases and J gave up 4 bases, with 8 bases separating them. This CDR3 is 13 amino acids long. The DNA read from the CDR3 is TGTGCCATCAGTGAGGTTCCCTCCACTGAA. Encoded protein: CAISEVPSTE. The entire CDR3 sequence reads CAISEVPSTEAFF.

CDR3 region: CASSFTPITEAFF. The sequenced CDR3 bases are TGTGCCAGCAGCTTTACCCCTATCACTGAA. This chain uses TRBV7-2 with TRBJ1-1, with no clear D. Coverage ceases 3 residues before the CDR3 finishes, and the germline J gene fills in the end. The CDR3 sequence is 13 residues long. Trimming shortened V by 3 bases and J by 4 bases, and 9 bases separated the two germline ends. Per germline, CDR1 SGHTA and CDR2 FQGNSA.

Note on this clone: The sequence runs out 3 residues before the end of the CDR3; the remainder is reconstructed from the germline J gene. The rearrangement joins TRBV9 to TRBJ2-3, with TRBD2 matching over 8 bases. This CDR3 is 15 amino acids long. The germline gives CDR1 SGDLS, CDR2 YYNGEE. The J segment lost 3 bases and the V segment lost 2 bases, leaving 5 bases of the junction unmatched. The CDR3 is CASSVAGLETDTQYF. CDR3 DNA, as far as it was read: TGTGCCAGCAGCGTCGCGGGACTAGAGACAGATACG.

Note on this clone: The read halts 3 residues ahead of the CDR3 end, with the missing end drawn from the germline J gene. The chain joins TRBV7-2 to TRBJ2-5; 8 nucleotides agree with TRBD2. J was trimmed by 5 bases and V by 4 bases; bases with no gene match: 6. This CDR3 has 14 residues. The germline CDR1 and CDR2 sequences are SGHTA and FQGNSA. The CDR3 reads CASSSYGGEETQYF. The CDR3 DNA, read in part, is TGTGCCAGCAGCTCATACGGGGGGGAGGAGACC.

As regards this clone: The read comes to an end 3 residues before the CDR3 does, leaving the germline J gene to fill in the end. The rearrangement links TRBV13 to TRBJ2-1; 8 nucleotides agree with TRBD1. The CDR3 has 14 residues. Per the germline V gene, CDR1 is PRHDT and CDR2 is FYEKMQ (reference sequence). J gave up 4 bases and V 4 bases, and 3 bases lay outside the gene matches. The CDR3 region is CASSSQGVYNEQFF. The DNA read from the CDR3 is TGTGCCAGCAGCTCACAGGGGGTGTACAATGAG.

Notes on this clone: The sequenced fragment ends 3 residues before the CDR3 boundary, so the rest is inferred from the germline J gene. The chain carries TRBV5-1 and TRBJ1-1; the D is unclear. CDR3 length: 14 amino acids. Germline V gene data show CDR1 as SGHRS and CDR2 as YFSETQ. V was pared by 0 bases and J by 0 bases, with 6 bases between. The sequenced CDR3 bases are TGCGCCAGCAGCTTGGATCCGTTGAACACTGAA. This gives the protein CASSLDPLNTE. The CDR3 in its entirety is CASSLDPLNTEAFF. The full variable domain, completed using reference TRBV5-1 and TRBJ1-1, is KAGVTQTPRYLIKTRGQQVTLSCSPISGHRSVSWYQQTPGQGLQFLFEYFSETQRNKGNFPGRFSGRQFSNSRSEMNVSTLELGDSALYLCASSLDPLNTEAFFGQGTRLTVV.

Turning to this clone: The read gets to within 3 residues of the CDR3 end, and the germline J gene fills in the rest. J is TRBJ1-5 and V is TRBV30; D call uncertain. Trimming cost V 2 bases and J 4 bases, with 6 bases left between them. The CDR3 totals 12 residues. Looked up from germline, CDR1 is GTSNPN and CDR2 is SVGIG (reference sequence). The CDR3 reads CAWSQGNQPQHF. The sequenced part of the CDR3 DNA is TGTGCCTGGAGTCAAGGGAATCAGCCC.

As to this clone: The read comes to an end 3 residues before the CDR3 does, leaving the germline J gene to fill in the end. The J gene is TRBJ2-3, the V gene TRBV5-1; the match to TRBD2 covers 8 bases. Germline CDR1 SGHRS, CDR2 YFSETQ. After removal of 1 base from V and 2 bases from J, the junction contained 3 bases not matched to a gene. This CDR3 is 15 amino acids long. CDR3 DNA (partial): TGCGCCAGCAGCTTGACTAGCGGATACACAGATACG. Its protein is CASSLTSGYTDT. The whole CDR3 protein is CASSLTSGYTDTQYF. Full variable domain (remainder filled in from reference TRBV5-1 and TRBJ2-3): KAGVTQTPRYLIKTRGQQVTLSCSPISGHRSVSWYQQTPGQGLQFLFEYFSETQRNKGNFPGRFSGRQFSNSRSEMNVSTLELGDSALYLCASSLTSGYTDTQYFGPGTRLTVL.

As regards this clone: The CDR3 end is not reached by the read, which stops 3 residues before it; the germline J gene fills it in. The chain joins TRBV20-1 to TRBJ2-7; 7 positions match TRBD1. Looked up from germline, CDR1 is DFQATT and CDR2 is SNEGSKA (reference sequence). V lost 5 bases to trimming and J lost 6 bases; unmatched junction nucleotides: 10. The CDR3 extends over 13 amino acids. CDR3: CSAYTGTVAEQYF. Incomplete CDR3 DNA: TGCAGTGCTTATACCGGGACAGTCGCCGAG.

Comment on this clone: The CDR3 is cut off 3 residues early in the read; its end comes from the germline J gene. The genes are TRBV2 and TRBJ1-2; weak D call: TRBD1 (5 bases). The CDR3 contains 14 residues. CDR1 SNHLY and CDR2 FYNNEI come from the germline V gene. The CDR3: CASDLSGTSYDYTF. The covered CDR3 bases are TGTGCCAGCGACCTTAGCGGGACCTCCTACGAC.

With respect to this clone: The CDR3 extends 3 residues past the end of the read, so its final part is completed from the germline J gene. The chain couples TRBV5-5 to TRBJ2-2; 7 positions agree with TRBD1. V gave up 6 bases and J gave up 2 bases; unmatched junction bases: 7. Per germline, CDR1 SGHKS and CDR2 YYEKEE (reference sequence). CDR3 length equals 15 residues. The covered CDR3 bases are TGTGCCAGCAACGCCGGGACAGAAAACACCGGGGAG. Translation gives CASNAGTENTGE. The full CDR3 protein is CASNAGTENTGELFF.

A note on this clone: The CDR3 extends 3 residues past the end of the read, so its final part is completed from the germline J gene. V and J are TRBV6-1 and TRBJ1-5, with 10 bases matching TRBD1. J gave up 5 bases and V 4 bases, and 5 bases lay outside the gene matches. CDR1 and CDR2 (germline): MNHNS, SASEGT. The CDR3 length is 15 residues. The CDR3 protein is CASSGLTGGDQPQHF. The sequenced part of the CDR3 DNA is TGTGCCAGCAGTGGATTGACAGGGGGCGATCAGCCC.

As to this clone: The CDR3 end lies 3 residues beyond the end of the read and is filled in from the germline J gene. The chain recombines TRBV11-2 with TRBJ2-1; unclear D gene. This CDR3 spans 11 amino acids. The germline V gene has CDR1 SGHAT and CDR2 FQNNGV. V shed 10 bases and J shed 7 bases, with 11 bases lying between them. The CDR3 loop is CAILIGNEQFF. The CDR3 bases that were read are TGTGCCATCCTGATCGGGAATGAG. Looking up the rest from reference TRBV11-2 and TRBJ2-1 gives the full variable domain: EAGVAQSPRYKIIEKRQSVAFWCNPISGHATLYWYQQILGQGPKLLIQFQNNGVVDDSQLPKDRFSAERLKGVDSTLKIQPAKLEDSAVYLCAILIGNEQFFGPGTRLTVL.

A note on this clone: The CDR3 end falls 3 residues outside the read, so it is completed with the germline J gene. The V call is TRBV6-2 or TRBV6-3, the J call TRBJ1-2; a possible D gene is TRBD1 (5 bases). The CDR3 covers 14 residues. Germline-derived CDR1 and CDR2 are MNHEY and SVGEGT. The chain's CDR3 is CASTSGSQAFGYTF. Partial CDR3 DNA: TGTGCCAGCACCTCAGGGAGCCAGGCTTTCGGC.

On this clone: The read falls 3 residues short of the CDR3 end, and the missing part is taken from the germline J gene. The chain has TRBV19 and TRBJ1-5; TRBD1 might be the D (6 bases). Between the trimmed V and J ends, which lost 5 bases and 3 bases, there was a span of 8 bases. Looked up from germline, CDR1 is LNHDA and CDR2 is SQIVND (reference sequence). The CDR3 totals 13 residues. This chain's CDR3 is CASSSGHNQPQHF. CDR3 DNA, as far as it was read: TGTGCCAGTAGTTCGGGACACAATCAGCCC.

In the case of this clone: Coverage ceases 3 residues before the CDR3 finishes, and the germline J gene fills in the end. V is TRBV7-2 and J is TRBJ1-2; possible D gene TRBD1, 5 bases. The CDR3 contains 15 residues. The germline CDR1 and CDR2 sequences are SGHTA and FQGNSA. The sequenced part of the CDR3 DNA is TGTGCCAGCAGCCAAGTCGGGACTAGGGAAAATGAC. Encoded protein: CASSQVGTREND. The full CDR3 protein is CASSQVGTRENDYTF.

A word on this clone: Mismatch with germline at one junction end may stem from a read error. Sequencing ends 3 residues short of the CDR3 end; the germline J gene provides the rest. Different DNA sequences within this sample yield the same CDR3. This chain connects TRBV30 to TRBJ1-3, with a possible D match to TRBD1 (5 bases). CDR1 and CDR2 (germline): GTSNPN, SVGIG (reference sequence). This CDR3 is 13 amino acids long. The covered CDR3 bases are TGTGCCTGGAAGCAGGGAGCTGGAAACACA. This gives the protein CAWKQGAGNT. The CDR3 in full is CAWKQGAGNTIYF.

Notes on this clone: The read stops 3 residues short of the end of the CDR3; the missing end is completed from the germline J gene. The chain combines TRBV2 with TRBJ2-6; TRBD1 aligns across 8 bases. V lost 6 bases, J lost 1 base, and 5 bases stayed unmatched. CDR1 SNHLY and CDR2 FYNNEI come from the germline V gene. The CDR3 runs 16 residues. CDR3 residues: CASSRDRRSGANVLTF. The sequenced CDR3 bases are TGTGCCAGCAGCCGGGACAGGAGATCTGGGGCCAACGTC.

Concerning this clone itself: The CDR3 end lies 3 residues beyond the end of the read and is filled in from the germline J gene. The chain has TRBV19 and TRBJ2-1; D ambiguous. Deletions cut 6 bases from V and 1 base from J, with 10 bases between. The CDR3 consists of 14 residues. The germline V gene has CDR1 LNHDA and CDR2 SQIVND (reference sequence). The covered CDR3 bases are TGTGCCAGTAGCCCTTGGCGGTCCTACAATGAG. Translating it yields CASSPWRSYNE. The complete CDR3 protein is CASSPWRSYNEQFF.

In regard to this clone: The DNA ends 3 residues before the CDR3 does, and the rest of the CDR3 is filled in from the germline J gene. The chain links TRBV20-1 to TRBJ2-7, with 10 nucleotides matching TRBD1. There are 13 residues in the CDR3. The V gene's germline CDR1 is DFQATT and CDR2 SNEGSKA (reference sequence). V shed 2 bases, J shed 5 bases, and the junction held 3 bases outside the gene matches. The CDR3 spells CSARTGTGDEQYF. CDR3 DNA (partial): TGCAGTGCTAGAACCGGGACAGGGGACGAG.